The sequence of this T cell receptor beta chain was determined in a study of shared clonotypes between healthy human individuals. The study's findings and limits: Clonotype sharing among the donors was expected to vary with sequencing depth.

Trimming shortened V by 5 bases and J by 1 base, and 10 bases separated the two germline ends. The CDR3 is 13 residues long. Germline CDR1 GTSNPN, CDR2 SVGIG (reference sequence). The team ran DNA from unsorted PBMCs on ten immunoSEQ deep assay plates for sequencing. Produced via immunoSEQ multiplex PCR; TCRdb's table is partial and in-frame only. The sample includes 450,000 to 500,000 clones, roughly 80% seen only once; the top ten take roughly 13%. Everyone who donated was a Caucasian adult who lived in Nashville, Tennessee. As regards this clone: Its antigen remains unknown.

The V call is TRBV30, the J call TRBJ2-3; D may be TRBD2 (5 bases). Source material: PBMCs. This TCR came from a woman aged 40 to 50 in good health. Some clones in this sample may be carry-over from other donors' samples. For the CDR3, the DNA is TGTGCCTGGCGAGGACTTCGCACAGATACGCAGTATTTT. Its translation: CAWRGLRTDTQYF. The whole variable domain, remainder taken from reference TRBV30 and TRBJ2-3, is SQTIHQWPATLVQPVGSPLSLECTVEGTSNPNLYWYRQAAGRGLQLLFYSVGIGQISSEVPQNLSASRPQDRQFILSSKKLLLSDSGFYLCAWRGLRTDTQYFGPGTRLTVL.